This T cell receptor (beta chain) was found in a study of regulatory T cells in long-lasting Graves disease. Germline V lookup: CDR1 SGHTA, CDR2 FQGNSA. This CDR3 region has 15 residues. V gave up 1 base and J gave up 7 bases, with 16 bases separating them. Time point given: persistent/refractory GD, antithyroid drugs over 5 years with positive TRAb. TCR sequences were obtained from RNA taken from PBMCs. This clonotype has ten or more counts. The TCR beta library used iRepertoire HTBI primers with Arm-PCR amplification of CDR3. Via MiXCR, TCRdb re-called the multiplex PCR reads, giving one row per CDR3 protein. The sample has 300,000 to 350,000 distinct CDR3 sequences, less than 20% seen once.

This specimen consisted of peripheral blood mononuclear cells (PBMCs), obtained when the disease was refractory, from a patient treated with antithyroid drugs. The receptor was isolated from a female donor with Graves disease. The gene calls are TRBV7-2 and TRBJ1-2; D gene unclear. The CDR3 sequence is CASSLGPGRGSGYTF. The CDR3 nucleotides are TGTGCCAGCAGCTTAGGGCCGGGGAGAGGATCTGGCTACACCTTC. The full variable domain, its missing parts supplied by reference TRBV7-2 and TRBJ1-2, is GAGVSQSPSNKVTEKGKDVELRCDPISGHTALYWYRQSLGQGLEFLIYFQGNSAPDKSGLPSDRFSAERTGGSVSTLTIQRTQQEDSAVYLCASSLGPGRGSGYTFGSGTRLTVV.